There are many counts of the clone carrying this T cell receptor beta chain. Its antigen is undetermined. These data belong to a study of early T cells in non-severe SARS-CoV-2 infection. About the research overall: Sequencing of bulk RNA from unsorted whole blood was done, without chain pairing. Findings and caveats of the study: Private and CD4 specificities were missed by VDJdb matching, skewed to anti-spike CD8.

Germline V lookup: CDR1 SGHVS, CDR2 FNYEAQ. This CDR3 spans 16 amino acids. Germline trimming cut 5 bases from V and 0 bases from J; bases unmatched to any gene: 7. Separate cDNA molecules each had unique molecular identifiers attached to them. TCRdb re-called the 5' RACE reads with MiXCR, one entry per CDR3 protein. The profile shows approximately 23,000 distinct CDR3 sequences, roughly 4% of them singletons. The rearrangement uses TRBV7-6 and TRBJ2-1; 7 bases are a match to TRBD1. Sequenced: whole blood. The sequence derives from an adult who was a healthcare worker with PCR-confirmed SARS-CoV-2 infection or an uninfected control (not recorded which). This CDR3 is CASSSRDRSSYNEQFF. CDR3 nucleotides: TGTGCCAGCAGCAGCCGGGACAGAAGCTCCTACAATGAGCAGTTCTTC.